This TCR beta chain is from a study of T cells expressing NK-cell markers. At the level of the study: Cells sorted as CD3+CD56+NKG2C+, CD3+CD56+NKG2C- and CD3+CD56-NKG2C+ T cells supplied the TCR beta repertoires.

Whole-study findings and limits: Whether expanded NKG2C+ T cell clones were HCMV specific stayed uncertain. NKG2C+ dominant clonotypes from several donors made up about 1.0-7.5% of CD8+ T cells.

UMIs accompanied the 5'RACE template switching by which TCR beta cDNA was made. Following a re-call of the 5' RACE reads, TCRdb has one entry per CDR3 protein and lacks DNA. Reported are hundreds of thousands of distinct CDR3 sequences; the ten largest clones contain 5.2%. With respect to this clonotype: Its cognate antigen is unknown.

CDR1 is SGDLS and CDR2 is YYNGEE in the germline V gene. This CDR3 spans 15 amino acids. This rearrangement joins TRBV9 to TRBJ1-1. The specimen sequenced was blood T cells: a sorted CD56 or NKG2C T cell subset, CD4+ or CD8+ T cells, or bulk PBMC T cells (not recorded which). The receptor was derived from a man aged 18-75 years in good health. The CDR3 loop is CASSGEGFVNTEAFF.